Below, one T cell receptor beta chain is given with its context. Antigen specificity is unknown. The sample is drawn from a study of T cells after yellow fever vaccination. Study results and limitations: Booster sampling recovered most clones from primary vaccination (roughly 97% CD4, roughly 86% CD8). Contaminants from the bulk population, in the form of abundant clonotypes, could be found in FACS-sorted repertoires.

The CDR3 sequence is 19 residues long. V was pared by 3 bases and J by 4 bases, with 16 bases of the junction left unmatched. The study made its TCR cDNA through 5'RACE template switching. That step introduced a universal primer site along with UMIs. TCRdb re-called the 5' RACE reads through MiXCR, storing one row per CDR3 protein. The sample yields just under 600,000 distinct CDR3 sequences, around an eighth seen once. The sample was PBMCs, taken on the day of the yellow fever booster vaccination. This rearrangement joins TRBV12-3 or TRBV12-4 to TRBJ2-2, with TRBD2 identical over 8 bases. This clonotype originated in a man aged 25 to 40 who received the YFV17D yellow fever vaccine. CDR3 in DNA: TGTGCCAGCAGTTTTCCCCTTGGGGGGGCGGGGGGCAGCACCGGGGAGCTGTTTTTT. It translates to CASSFPLGGAGGSTGELFF.